Following are 14 T cell receptor beta chains from one sample sequenced in a study of cytomegalovirus exposure and HLA in healthy donors. The PCR had 60 Vbeta and 13 Jbeta primers. Clones were read by immunoSEQ multiplex PCR, and TCRdb kept only the in-frame ones, dropping some. The data hold some 90,000 clones, with 81% observed a single time. The sample was PBMCs. The source is a human donor in good health.

This clone showed up just once. The chain employs TRBV27 and TRBJ1-2, with D tentatively TRBD1 (6 bases). The CDR3 totals 12 residues. V was shortened by 6 bases and J by 11 bases, with 16 bases between the two germline ends. Germline V gene sequence: CDR1 MNHEY, CDR2 SMNVEV (reference sequence). CDR3 protein: CASRSRGFPYTF. The CDR3 bases are TGTGCCAGCAGGTCCAGGGGTTTTCCATACACCTTC.

V gene TRBV15 combines with J gene TRBJ1-4, with D unclear. The CDR3 runs 15 residues. Trimming cost V 5 bases and J 1 base, with 11 bases left between them. Germline CDR1 LNHNV, CDR2 YYDKDF (reference sequence). The CDR3 loop is CATSPRPRTNEKLFF. The CDR3 bases are TGTGCCACCAGCCCTAGACCTAGAACTAATGAAAAACTGTTTTTT.

The chain combines TRBV5-1 with TRBJ2-7, with 7 positions matching TRBD1. The V segment lost 3 bases and the J segment 4 bases; nucleotides outside the gene matches: 7. Per the germline V gene, CDR1 is SGHRS and CDR2 is YFSETQ. CDR3 length: 14 amino acids. The CDR3: CASSSSGQTYEQYF. CDR3 nucleotides: TGCGCCAGCAGCTCCTCGGGACAGACGTACGAGCAGTACTTC.

This chain links TRBV4-1 with TRBJ2-5; 7 nucleotides match TRBD2. With the DNA end fitting TRBJ2-7 better, the J assignment may be wrong. This CDR3 has 18 amino acids. Germline V lookup: CDR1 MGHRA, CDR2 YSYEKL. The CDR3 DNA is TGCGCCAGCAGCCAATGGGGGACCGGGCGGGGGTACTCCTACGAGCAGTACTTC. The encoded protein is CASSQWGTGRGYSYEQYF.

The chain joins TRBV7-2 to TRBJ2-1; the D gene is possibly TRBD2 (5 bases). The CDR3 covers 16 residues. V was clipped by 5 bases and J by 0 bases, with 14 bases between them. The germline CDR1 and CDR2 sequences are SGHTA and FQGNSA. CDR3 DNA sequence: TGTGCCAGCAGCCTACCGCCGGGGAGCTCCTACAATGAGCAGTTCTTC. It yields the protein CASSLPPGSSYNEQFF. The full variable domain, with the rest looked up from reference TRBV7-2 and TRBJ2-1, is GAGVSQSPSNKVTEKGKDVELRCDPISGHTALYWYRQSLGQGLEFLIYFQGNSAPDKSGLPSDRFSAERTGGSVSTLTIQRTQQEDSAVYLCASSLPPGSSYNEQFFGPGTRLTVL.

Of note for this clone: One end of the junction varies from germline; a read error may be responsible. This chain connects TRBV7-9 to TRBJ2-5; unclear D gene. Germline loops: CDR1 SEHNR, CDR2 FQNEAQ (reference sequence). This CDR3 has 13 residues. The CDR3 protein is CASSLTAELPQHF. The CDR3 DNA sequence: TGTGCCAGCAGCTTAACCGCCGAACTACCTCAGCACTTC.

This clone was observed a few times. The V and J genes are TRBV19 and TRBJ2-2; the D gene is possibly TRBD2 (6 bases). V gave up 3 bases and J gave up 1 base, with 9 bases separating them. The CDR3 is 15 residues long. Germline CDR1 LNHDA, CDR2 SQIVND (reference sequence). The DNA of the CDR3 is TGTGCCAGTAGTATTCGGCGGGGGAACACCGGGGAGCTGTTTTTT. This gives the protein CASSIRRGNTGELFF.

V usage is TRBV7-9 and J usage is TRBJ1-5, with 9 bases aligning to TRBD1. V was clipped by 5 bases and J by 7 bases; unmatched bases: 6. CDR3 length equals 14 residues. Germline V gene lookup returns CDR1 SEHNR and CDR2 FQNEAQ (reference sequence). The CDR3 sequence: CASSRGQGTQPQHF. CDR3 nucleotides: TGTGCCAGCAGCCGAGGACAGGGGACACAGCCCCAGCATTTT.

CDR3 amino acids: CASSLGSVMNTEAFF. The CDR3 DNA sequence: TGTGCCAGCAGCTTGGGATCGGTTATGAACACTGAAGCTTTCTTT. This chain joins TRBV5-6 and TRBJ1-1; D is ambiguous. Trimming pared 0 bases from V and 0 bases from J, leaving 9 bases between. The CDR3 runs 15 residues. Germline V gene sequence: CDR1 SGHDT, CDR2 YYEEEE.

J is TRBJ2-1 and V is TRBV5-1; 8 bases align to TRBD2. This CDR3 is built from 15 residues. The germline V gene has CDR1 SGHRS and CDR2 YFSETQ. J was trimmed by 4 bases and V by 4 bases; bases with no gene match: 7. The CDR3 reads CASSLDTGGYNEQFF. The CDR3 DNA reads TGCGCCAGCAGCCTGGACACGGGGGGGTACAATGAGCAGTTCTTC.

The rearrangement uses TRBV13 and TRBJ2-1, with 10 positions matching TRBD2. Germline CDR1 reads PRHDT; CDR2 reads FYEKMQ (reference sequence). The J segment lost 2 bases and the V segment lost 3 bases, leaving 4 bases of the junction unmatched. The CDR3 extends over 16 amino acids. The CDR3 sequence is CASSFLTSGTYNEQFF. CDR3 DNA sequence: TGTGCCAGCAGCTTTCTAACTAGCGGGACCTACAATGAGCAGTTCTTC.

This chain connects TRBV6-1 to TRBJ1-1; 9 bases fit TRBD1. Losses at the gene ends were 7 bases for V and 1 base for J; bases not matched to a gene: 1. Germline-derived CDR1 and CDR2 are MNHNS and SASEGT. The CDR3 contains 13 residues. The CDR3 spells CASKGQGNTEAFF. The CDR3 DNA reads TGTGCCAGCAAGGGACAGGGGAACACTGAAGCTTTCTTT.

This rearrangement joins TRBV4-1 to TRBJ1-5; D remains ambiguous. Germline-derived CDR1 and CDR2 are MGHRA and YSYEKL. The CDR3 consists of 17 residues. The V and J ends lost 4 bases and 5 bases respectively, with 21 bases between them. The CDR3 spells CASSPTILPGIDQPQHF. The CDR3 bases are TGCGCCAGCAGCCCAACAATACTACCGGGGATCGATCAGCCCCAGCATTTT.

This clone was recorded a few times. J is TRBJ1-1 and V is TRBV5-6; D might be TRBD1 (5 bases). Germline V lookup: CDR1 SGHDT, CDR2 YYEEEE. The CDR3 length is 16 residues. The V end lost 1 base, the J end lost 4 bases, and 17 bases lay between the germline ends. The CDR3 spells CASSLSYGRVVTEAFF. CDR3 bases: TGTGCCAGCAGCTTGAGTTATGGCAGGGTAGTCACTGAAGCTTTCTTT.